The entry that follows covers one T cell receptor beta chain sequence. Antigen: not known. The germline V gene has CDR1 MNHNS and CDR2 SASEGT. After removal of 7 bases from V and 10 bases from J, the junction contained 9 bases not matched to a gene. There are 14 residues in the CDR3. These data come from a study of lymphopenia after photon versus proton radiotherapy. Study-level points and caveats: Relative stability marked proton patients; photon patients lost diversity and naive cells. After lymphocyte nadir, photon-treated repertoires showed oligoclonal expansion, especially CD8+ Temra. Post-nadir TCR diversity decline inversely tracked overall survival among those who died. Only patients who died were analyzed for survival; proton advantage is unproven.

Sequenced by immunoSEQ multiplex PCR; TCRdb stores in-frame clones only, minus some. The data show around 70,000 clones, with 92% seen just once and 2% to 2.5% held by the top ten. The sequencing here drew on peripheral blood, taken from a patient treated with photon-based radiotherapy. J is TRBJ1-6 and V is TRBV6-1, with TRBD1 matching over 8 bases. This TCR came from a woman in her forties with cholangiocarcinoma. CDR3 loop: CASISDRVRSPLHF. The CDR3 coding sequence is TGTGCCAGCATCTCGGACAGGGTACGGTCACCCCTCCACTTT.